These 14 T cell receptor beta chains came from one sample sequenced in a study of blood T cell repertoires in COVID-19. Sequenced by immunoSEQ multiplex PCR; TCRdb stores in-frame clones only, minus some. This repertoire shows 250,000 or so clones, more than 70% found once; its top ten account for 9% to 15%. Sequencing was carried out using peripheral blood. The receptors shown here come from a man older than 75 with acute or convalescent COVID-19.

V usage is TRBV19 and J usage is TRBJ1-5; tentative D call: TRBD1 (6 bases). The germline V gene encodes CDR1 LNHDA and CDR2 SQIVND (reference sequence). Trimming shortened V by 6 bases and J by 1 base, and 10 bases separated the two germline ends. CDR3 length: 14 amino acids. For the CDR3, the DNA is TGTGCCAGTAGAACAGGGATCAGCAATCAGCCCCAGCATTTT. Amino acid sequence: CASRTGISNQPQHF.

The chain uses TRBV24-1 and TRBJ2-7, with TRBD1 as a possible D gene (5 bases). CDR3 size: 11 residues. Germline assignment: CDR1 KGHDR and CDR2 SFDVKD. V shed 7 bases and J shed 5 bases, with 8 bases lying between them. The CDR3 bases are TGTGCCACCAGGCAGGGCGACGAGCAGTACTTC. It translates to CATRQGDEQYF.

The chain carries TRBV29-1 and TRBJ1-3, with TRBD1 as a possible D gene (5 bases). Germline V lookup: CDR1 SQVTM, CDR2 ANQGSEA. CDR3 size: 16 residues. V lost 1 base, J lost 4 bases, and 17 bases lay in between. The CDR3 loop is CSVEVTASFFGNTIYF. CDR3 DNA: TGCAGCGTTGAAGTGACAGCGTCGTTCTTCGGAAACACCATATATTTT.

The V and J genes are TRBV5-6 and TRBJ2-3; D may be TRBD1 (6 bases). This CDR3 contains 15 residues. Germline V gene lookup returns CDR1 SGHDT and CDR2 YYEEEE. Trimming shortened V by 1 base and J by 2 bases, and 11 bases separated the two germline ends. In DNA form, the CDR3 reads TGTGCCAGCAGCTTGCTGTTGGGGGCCACAGATACGCAGTATTTT. This encodes CASSLLLGATDTQYF. The full variable domain, with the rest looked up from reference TRBV5-6 and TRBJ2-3, is DAGVTQSPTHLIKTRGQQVTLRCSPKSGHDTVSWYQQALGQGPQFIFQYYEEEERQRGNFPDRFSGHQFPNYSSELNVNALLLGDSALYLCASSLLLGATDTQYFGPGTRLTVL.

Only one count was recorded for this clone. The chain uses TRBV4-2 and TRBJ2-1; 7 bases are shared with TRBD1. The germline V gene has CDR1 LGHNA and CDR2 YNFKEQ. This CDR3 has 19 amino acids. V trimming: 0 bases; J trimming: 7 bases; junction bases outside the gene matches: 18. CDR3 coding DNA: TGTGCCAGCAGCCAAGATTGGAATCCCCAGGGGGTGGGATTGAATGAGCAGTTCTTC. It is translated as CASSQDWNPQGVGLNEQFF.

V gene TRBV6-8 combines with J gene TRBJ2-7; tentatively, D is TRBD1 (6 bases). CDR1 MNHGY and CDR2 SAAAGT come from the germline V gene. The CDR3 is 15 amino acids. V lost 0 bases and J 2 bases, leaving 11 bases between the germline ends. The DNA for the CDR3 is TGTGCCAGCAGTTACTCCTCCAGGGGCCCCTACGAGCAGTACTTC. Residues: CASSYSSRGPYEQYF.

The V and J genes are TRBV12-3 or TRBV12-4 and TRBJ2-7; 7 bases map to TRBD1. The length of the CDR3 is 13 residues. V lost 10 bases to trimming and J lost 0 bases; unmatched junction nucleotides: 6. As DNA, the CDR3 is TGTGCCACCCGGAGGACAGGCTCCTACGAGCAGTACTTC. Its translation: CATRRTGSYEQYF.

This rearrangement joins TRBV27 to TRBJ1-6; 7 nucleotides align to TRBD1. The CDR3 length is 15 residues. Trimming took 1 base from V and 9 from J; bases not matched to a gene: 6. Germline CDR1 reads MNHEY; CDR2 reads SMNVEV (reference sequence). As DNA, the CDR3 is TGTGCCAGCAGTTTATGGGTCAGGGGGGTTTCACCCCTCCACTTT. Protein: CASSLWVRGVSPLHF.

The chain combines TRBV6-5 with TRBJ1-6; no definite D call. The CDR3 has 16 amino acids. Germline CDR1 MNHEY, CDR2 SVGAGI. V lost 0 bases, J lost 9 bases, and 15 bases lay in between. The chain's CDR3 is CASSYSTSGSGSPLHF. The CDR3 DNA reads as TGTGCCAGCAGTTACTCAACATCGGGTAGTGGTTCACCCCTCCACTTT.

The chain has TRBV12-3 or TRBV12-4 and TRBJ1-2; D not certain. Between the trimmed V and J ends, which lost 3 bases and 7 bases, there was a span of 12 bases. CDR3 length equals 13 residues. In DNA, the CDR3 is TGTGCCAGCAGTTTCTCCCCCTCCCTTGGCTACACCTTC. This gives the protein CASSFSPSLGYTF.

The chain links TRBV29-1 to TRBJ2-3; 12 nucleotides line up with TRBD2. Germline V gene lookup returns CDR1 SQVTM and CDR2 ANQGSEA. V was pared by 5 bases and J by 4 bases, with 1 base of the junction left unmatched. The length of the CDR3 is 13 residues. CDR3 bases: TGCAGCGTTTCTAGCGGGGGGGCAGATACGCAGTATTTT. It encodes CSVSSGGADTQYF.

The CDR3 sequence: CASSGSRTGLPNQPQHF. DNA for the CDR3: TGTGCCAGCAGTGGTTCGCGGACAGGCCTACCCAATCAGCCCCAGCATTTT. This chain links TRBV28 with TRBJ1-5, with TRBD1 matching 7 bases. This CDR3 comprises 17 residues. Unmatched junction bases numbered 13, after V lost 5 bases and J lost 3 bases. Germline loops: CDR1 MDHEN, CDR2 SYDVKM.

This clone was seen once. The chain carries TRBV20-1 and TRBJ2-7, with 8 bases identical to TRBD2. The CDR3 is 15 residues long. V shed 3 bases and J 3 bases; nucleotides not matched to a gene: 10. Germline-derived CDR1 and CDR2 are DFQATT and SNEGSKA (reference sequence). The CDR3 spells CSASISGTKDYEQYF. For the CDR3, the DNA is TGCAGTGCTAGTATTAGCGGGACGAAGGACTACGAGCAGTACTTC.

The chain couples TRBV6-2 or TRBV6-3 to TRBJ2-6, with TRBD1 matching over 7 bases. V lost 4 bases to trimming and J lost 4 bases; unmatched junction nucleotides: 4. The CDR3 runs to 15 residues. Germline CDR1 reads MNHEY; CDR2 reads SVGEGT. This chain's CDR3 is CASSFRGLGANVLTF. CDR3 nucleotides: TGTGCCAGCAGTTTTAGGGGGCTCGGGGCCAACGTCCTGACTTTC.